The 24 T cell receptor beta chains given below trace back to one sample, sequenced in a study of blood T cells in healthy people across ages. The second PCR ran roughly 6 to 12 cycles with a sample-barcoded 5' primer and J-beta primers. One entry per CDR3 protein, called by TCRdb with MiXCR from the 5' RACE reads. The sample carries fewer than 1,000,000 distinct CDR3 sequences, under 45% recorded once. Sequencing was performed on blood. These receptors all come from a man aged 60 to 75 in good health.

The genes are TRBV11-2 and TRBJ2-5, with D unresolved. Germline assignment: CDR1 SGHAT and CDR2 FQNNGV. V lost 3 bases, J lost 1 base, and 9 bases lay in between. This CDR3 is 14 amino acids long. The CDR3 coding sequence is TGTGCCAGCAGCTTTTTTCTGGGCCAAGAGACCCAGTACTTC. Amino acid sequence: CASSFFLGQETQYF.

The rearrangement joins TRBV20-1 to TRBJ2-6; D unclear. The CDR3 length is 13 residues. Germline V gene sequence: CDR1 DFQATT, CDR2 SNEGSKA (reference sequence). The V and J ends lost 3 bases and 3 bases respectively, with 6 bases between them. The CDR3 DNA is TGCAGTGCTAGGGCAGTTGGGGCCAACGTCCTGACTTTC. As protein: CSARAVGANVLTF.

This clonotype appeared a few times. The genes are TRBV24-1 and TRBJ2-3; D possibly uses TRBD1 or TRBD2 (5 bases each). The germline V gene has CDR1 KGHDR and CDR2 SFDVKD. The CDR3 spans 17 residues. V lost 6 bases, J lost 3 bases, and 21 bases lay in between. CDR3 DNA sequence: TGTGCCACCAGTTGGGGGATAGTTGGGAAGGGGACAGATACGCAGTATTTT. The encoded protein is CATSWGIVGKGTDTQYF.

The V gene is TRBV20-1, the J gene TRBJ2-3; D is perhaps TRBD2 (5 bases). Germline V lookup: CDR1 DFQATT, CDR2 SNEGSKA (reference sequence). The CDR3 length is 15 residues. The ends were cut back, 0 bases at V and 4 bases at J, with 14 bases in the middle. The CDR3 protein is CSARDRGKYADTQYF. The CDR3 nucleotides are TGCAGTGCTAGAGATAGAGGGAAGTATGCAGATACGCAGTATTTT.

This clonotype showed up just a few times. The J gene is TRBJ1-1, the V gene TRBV29-1, with D possibly being TRBD1 (6 bases). The CDR3 extends over 12 amino acids. Trimming took 5 bases from V and 3 from J, leaving 10 bases between them. Germline V CDR1 and CDR2: SQVTM, ANQGSEA. The CDR3 reads CSVQDSHTEAFF. The CDR3 nucleotides are TGCAGCGTTCAGGACAGCCACACTGAAGCTTTCTTT. Using reference TRBV29-1 and TRBJ1-1 for the parts outside the CDR3, the full variable domain is SAVISQKPSRDICQRGTSLTIQCQVDSQVTMMFWYRQQPGQSLTLIATANQGSEATYESGFVIDKFPISRPNLTFSTLTVSNMSPEDSSIYLCSVQDSHTEAFFGQGTRLTVV.

V and J are TRBV5-1 and TRBJ2-7; 9 bases agree with TRBD2. Germline CDR1 is SGHRS and CDR2 is YFSETQ. Trimming took 0 bases from V and 4 from J; bases not matched to a gene: 11. The CDR3 covers 17 residues. As DNA, the CDR3 is TGCGCCAGCAGCTTGGTATTAGCGGGGGATCTTGAATACGAGCAGTACTTC. Residues: CASSLVLAGDLEYEQYF.

The genes are TRBV30 and TRBJ1-2, with D maybe TRBD1 (6 bases). CDR1 and CDR2 (germline): GTSNPN, SVGIG (reference sequence). The CDR3 totals 14 residues. Trimming took 0 bases from V and 4 from J, leaving 12 bases between them. CDR3 coding DNA: TGTGCCTGGAGTGTTCGGGGGCTAGCCTATGGCTACACCTTC. This gives the protein CAWSVRGLAYGYTF.

The genes are TRBV7-6 and TRBJ2-7, with D hard to call. V was clipped by 7 bases and J by 0 bases, with 10 bases between them. This CDR3 is built from 13 residues. From germline, CDR1 is SGHVS and CDR2 FNYEAQ. The chain's CDR3 is CASTSPGSYEQYF. As DNA, the CDR3 is TGTGCCAGCACCAGTCCGGGCTCCTACGAGCAGTACTTC.

V and J are TRBV11-2 and TRBJ2-5; the D gene is possibly TRBD2 (6 bases). Trimming removed 5 bases at V and 11 bases at J, with 12 bases between. The germline V gene has CDR1 SGHAT and CDR2 FQNNGV. This CDR3 comprises 11 residues. Here the CDR3 DNA reads TGTGCCAGCAGCGTTGTACGGGAGCAGTACTTC. Translated, it gives CASSVVREQYF.

This clonotype was seen only a few times. The junction and the germline gene differ at one end; a read error may be behind it. The J gene is TRBJ1-6, the V gene TRBV5-5, with 7 bases identical to TRBD1. There are 16 residues in the CDR3. CDR1 is SGHKS, CDR2 YYEKEE, per germline (reference sequence). This chain's CDR3 is CASSLVGQDYSSPLHF. The DNA for the CDR3 is TGTGCCAGCAGTTTAGTCGGACAGGACTATAGTTCACCCCTCCACTTT.

In its sample, this clonotype was seen many times. One junction end disagrees with the germline gene, perhaps due to a read error. The chain links TRBV5-1 to TRBJ2-7; 8 positions agree with TRBD1. Germline V CDR1 and CDR2: SGHRS, YFSETQ. The CDR3 is made up of 13 amino acids. The CDR3 bases are TGTGCCAGCAGCCTTGGACAGGGCGACGAGCAGTACTTC. It encodes CASSLGQGDEQYF.

V gene TRBV6-2 or TRBV6-3 combines with J gene TRBJ2-3, with D tentatively TRBD1 (6 bases). Per germline, CDR1 MNHEY and CDR2 SVGEGT. The CDR3 loop spans 13 amino acids. V dropped 10 bases and J dropped 3 bases, with 14 bases sitting between them. Here the CDR3 reads CATEGVSTDTQYF. The CDR3 DNA is TGTGCCACCGAGGGGGTTTCGACAGATACGCAGTATTTT.

There are a few counts of this clonotype. The rearrangement joins TRBV10-3 to TRBJ2-1, with D possibly being TRBD2 (6 bases). This CDR3 is built from 16 residues. Germline V gene sequence: CDR1 ENHRY, CDR2 SYGVKD. Trimming shortened V by 1 base and J by 8 bases, and 18 bases separated the two germline ends. CDR3 nucleotides: TGTGCCATCAGTGAGTTAGTAGGTCGGAAGCGGGATGAGCAGTTCTTC. This codes for CAISELVGRKRDEQFF.

This clonotype was found a few times. The rearrangement uses TRBV28 and TRBJ1-6; maybe TRBD1 (6 bases). The germline CDR1 and CDR2 sequences are MDHEN and SYDVKM. Trimming shortened V by 6 bases and J by 7 bases, and 13 bases separated the two germline ends. The CDR3 is 14 residues long. The CDR3 nucleotides read TGTGCCAGCAGGCAGGGACACCGCAATTCACCCCTCCACTTT. Protein product: CASRQGHRNSPLHF.

This clonotype was seen a few times. This chain links TRBV24-1 with TRBJ1-2; D call uncertain. CDR1 and CDR2 (germline): KGHDR, SFDVKD. V dropped 0 bases and J dropped 4 bases, with 8 bases sitting between them. The CDR3 consists of 14 residues. CDR3 sequence (DNA): TGTGCCACCAGTGATTTGCACACAACCTATGGCTACACCTTC. As protein: CATSDLHTTYGYTF.

The rearrangement joins TRBV11-3 to TRBJ2-7; D is perhaps TRBD1 (6 bases). CDR1 SGHNT and CDR2 YENEEA come from the germline V gene. This CDR3 contains 13 residues. Deletions cut 5 bases from V and 2 bases from J, with 10 bases between. CDR3 DNA sequence: TGTGCCAGCAGCAAGGACAGCACCTACGAGCAGTACTTC. It encodes CASSKDSTYEQYF.

CDR3 sequence (DNA): TGCAGTGCTACCGACAGGCACCAAGAGACCCAGTACTTC. Translating gives CSATDRHQETQYF. The J gene is TRBJ2-5, the V gene TRBV20-1; tentatively, D is TRBD1 (6 bases). This CDR3 spans 13 amino acids. Trimming stripped 4 bases from V and 0 bases from J, with 9 bases between. The germline CDR1 and CDR2 sequences are DFQATT and SNEGSKA (reference sequence).

The gene calls are TRBV7-9 and TRBJ2-5, with 8 bases fitting TRBD2. Near its end, the DNA agrees better with TRBJ2-7, so the J call may be wrong. This CDR3 has 15 amino acids. The germline CDR1 and CDR2 sequences are SEHNR and FQNEAQ (reference sequence). The CDR3 DNA follows: TGTGCCAGCAGCTTTGTTGCGGGGGGCAGGGACGAGCAGTACTTC. Translated, it gives CASSFVAGGRDEQYF.

CDR3 protein: CASGTGTQNSPLHF. DNA of the CDR3: TGTGCCAGCGGTACCGGGACACAGAATTCACCCCTCCACTTT. J is TRBJ1-6 and V is TRBV6-5, with a weak D call TRBD1 (6 bases). This CDR3 is 14 amino acids long. V was trimmed by 8 bases and J by 7 bases, leaving 15 bases between them. Germline CDR1 MNHEY, CDR2 SVGAGI.

There are a few counts of this clonotype. The chain couples TRBV10-3 to TRBJ1-6, with TRBD1 matching 8 bases. V was pared by 2 bases and J by 2 bases, with 2 bases of the junction left unmatched. This CDR3 is built from 16 residues. Germline V gene data show CDR1 as ENHRY and CDR2 as SYGVKD. CDR3 DNA: TGTGCCATCAGTGAGCAGGGGGCCACCTATAATTCACCCCTCCACTTT. It yields the protein CAISEQGATYNSPLHF.

The chain recombines TRBV7-3 with TRBJ2-1, with D possibly matching TRBD2 (7 bases). Germline V lookup: CDR1 SGHTA, CDR2 FQGTGA. Trimming left V 2 bases short and J 8 bases short, with 19 bases between. The CDR3 is 16 residues long. CDR3 nucleotides: TGTGCCAGCAGCTTATCCGGACTGGGAGGGGGGCATGAGCAGTTCTTC. This encodes CASSLSGLGGGHEQFF.

This clonotype has a single count. The rearrangement uses TRBV15 and TRBJ1-4; possibly TRBD1 for D (6 bases). The germline V gene encodes CDR1 LNHNV and CDR2 YYDKDF (reference sequence). Trimming stripped 9 bases from V and 5 bases from J, with 16 bases between. The CDR3 totals 14 residues. The CDR3 DNA follows: TGTGCCACGGGTTTACAGGGAGGGAATGAAAAACTGTTTTTT. The encoded protein is CATGLQGGNEKLFF.

The chain has TRBV28 and TRBJ1-1, with D uncertain. The CDR3 sequence is 15 residues long. Germline V lookup: CDR1 MDHEN, CDR2 SYDVKM. V lost 7 bases and J 4 bases, leaving 19 bases between the germline ends. The CDR3 sequence is CASTPPPPGSTEAFF. Written as DNA, the CDR3 is TGTGCCAGCACTCCCCCTCCCCCGGGTAGCACTGAAGCTTTCTTT.

J is TRBJ2-4 and V is TRBV20-1; D uncertain. With the DNA end fitting TRBJ2-5 better, the J assignment may be wrong. The CDR3 loop spans 14 amino acids. Germline V gene lookup returns CDR1 DFQATT and CDR2 SNEGSKA (reference sequence). CDR3 DNA sequence: TGCAGTGCTACATTCTCGGTCACCGGAGAGACCCAGTACTTC. Protein: CSATFSVTGETQYF.